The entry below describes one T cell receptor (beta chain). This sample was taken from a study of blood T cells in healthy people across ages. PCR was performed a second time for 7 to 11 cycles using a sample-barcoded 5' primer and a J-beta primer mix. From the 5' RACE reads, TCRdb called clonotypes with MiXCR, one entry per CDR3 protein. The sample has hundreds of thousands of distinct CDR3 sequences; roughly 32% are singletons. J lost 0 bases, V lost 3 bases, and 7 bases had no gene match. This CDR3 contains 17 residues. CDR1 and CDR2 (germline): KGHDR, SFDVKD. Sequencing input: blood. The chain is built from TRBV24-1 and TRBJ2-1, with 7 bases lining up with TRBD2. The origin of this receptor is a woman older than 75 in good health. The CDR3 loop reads CATSDSSGSSSYNEQFF. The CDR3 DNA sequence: TGTGCCACCAGTGATAGTAGCGGGTCTAGCTCCTACAATGAGCAGTTCTTC.